The 27 T cell receptor beta chains presented below share a single source sample, sequenced in a study of shared clonotypes between healthy human individuals. The repertoire was sequenced with immunoSEQ multiplex PCR; TCRdb's copy has only in-frame clones and lacks some. Among approximately 2.4 million clones listed, about 94% were seen once. Sequencing was carried out using naive CD4+ T cells sorted from blood. Subset defined: CD45RA+ positively selected. Receptor source: a man aged 18 to 29 in good health.

The rearrangement uses TRBV6-5 and TRBJ2-3, with no clear D. Trimming took 4 bases from V and 0 from J, leaving 11 bases between them. The CDR3 contains 15 residues. In germline, CDR1 is MNHEY, CDR2 SVGAGI. The CDR3 bases are TGTGCCAGCAGTTCAAGATTTTCTAGCACAGATACGCAGTATTTT. Translated: CASSSRFSSTDTQYF.

This clone was observed a single time. The chain uses TRBV7-8 and TRBJ1-1, with D possibly being TRBD1 (6 bases). V shed 4 bases and J shed 1 base, with 13 bases lying between them. Per the germline V gene, CDR1 is SGHVS and CDR2 is FQNEAQ. The length of the CDR3 is 15 residues. Here the CDR3 DNA reads TGTGCCAGCAGCTCAGGCGGACAGCAGAACACTGAAGCTTTCTTT. This gives the protein CASSSGGQQNTEAFF.

CDR3 loop: CASRRANEKLFF. CDR3 bases: TGTGCCAGCAGGAGGGCAAACGAAAAACTGTTTTTT. The rearrangement links TRBV6-6 to TRBJ1-4; D not certain. The germline V and J ends were trimmed by 6 bases and 8 bases, with 10 bases remaining between them. The V gene's germline CDR1 is MNHNY and CDR2 SVGAGI (reference sequence). This CDR3 comprises 12 residues.

This chain links TRBV19 with TRBJ2-5; D is perhaps TRBD2 (5 bases). In germline, CDR1 is LNHDA, CDR2 SQIVND (reference sequence). There are 14 residues in the CDR3. The V gene lost 2 bases and the J gene lost 4 bases, with 11 bases spanning the gap. CDR3 DNA sequence: TGTGCCAGTAGTATAAAGTTTGGGAGAGAGACCCAGTACTTC. Residues: CASSIKFGRETQYF.

The rearrangement uses TRBV6-1 and TRBJ2-2, with D unclear. The CDR3 consists of 15 residues. Germline lookup yields CDR1 MNHNS and CDR2 SASEGT. V was trimmed by 0 bases and J by 3 bases, leaving 8 bases between them. CDR3 nucleotides: TGTGCCAGCAGTGAAGCCGGCAGCTACACCGGGGAGCTGTTTTTT. It translates to CASSEAGSYTGELFF.

The J gene is TRBJ2-1, the V gene TRBV5-1; 13 bases match TRBD2. After removal of 0 bases from V and 10 bases from J, the junction contained 1 base not matched to a gene. Germline loops: CDR1 SGHRS, CDR2 YFSETQ. CDR3 length equals 14 residues. CDR3 sequence (DNA): TGCGCCAGCAGCTTGGCACTAGCGGGAGGGGAGCAGTTCTTC. This translates into CASSLALAGGEQFF. Full variable domain (remainder filled in from reference TRBV5-1 and TRBJ2-1): KAGVTQTPRYLIKTRGQQVTLSCSPISGHRSVSWYQQTPGQGLQFLFEYFSETQRNKGNFPGRFSGRQFSNSRSEMNVSTLELGDSALYLCASSLALAGGEQFFGPGTRLTVL.

This chain joins TRBV11-2 and TRBJ2-7; TRBD1 matches 7 bases. The length of the CDR3 is 14 residues. Germline V gene lookup returns CDR1 SGHAT and CDR2 FQNNGV. V gave up 1 base and J gave up 5 bases; unmatched junction bases: 5. The CDR3 DNA follows: TGTGCCAGCAGCTTAGTAGGGACAGTGAACGAGCAGTACTTC. Its translation is CASSLVGTVNEQYF.

The chain joins TRBV6-5 to TRBJ2-7; D possibly corresponds to TRBD1 (5 bases). Per the germline V gene, CDR1 is MNHEY and CDR2 is SVGAGI. V was pared by 6 bases and J by 4 bases, with 13 bases between. The CDR3 is made up of 13 amino acids. The CDR3 spells CASRGASQYEQYF. CDR3 nucleotides: TGTGCCAGCAGAGGGGCGAGCCAATACGAGCAGTACTTC.

This sequence joins TRBV7-6 and TRBJ2-7; weak D call: TRBD1 (5 bases). Trimming removed 5 bases from V and 5 bases from J, with 16 bases in between. The CDR3 is 14 amino acids. Germline CDR1 SGHVS, CDR2 FNYEAQ. The chain's CDR3 is CASSLSPGSDEQYF. The CDR3 DNA reads as TGTGCCAGCAGCCTCTCGCCAGGGTCGGACGAGCAGTACTTC.

The V call is TRBV29-1, the J call TRBJ2-3; 13 bases agree with TRBD2. Trimming took 4 bases from V and 6 from J; bases not matched to a gene: 10. The length of the CDR3 is 16 residues. From germline, CDR1 is SQVTM and CDR2 ANQGSEA. CDR3 sequence: CSVVRLAGGRRDTQYF. Here the CDR3 DNA reads TGCAGCGTTGTGAGACTAGCGGGGGGCCGAAGGGATACGCAGTATTTT.

The chain has TRBV5-1 and TRBJ2-1; a weak D match, TRBD2 (6 bases). V lost 0 bases and J 3 bases, leaving 10 bases between the germline ends. The CDR3 has 15 amino acids. Germline-derived CDR1 and CDR2 are SGHRS and YFSETQ. The CDR3 nucleotides read TGCGCCAGCAGCTTGGCTGCGGGGTTCTACAATGAGCAGTTCTTC. Amino acid sequence: CASSLAAGFYNEQFF.

This chain connects TRBV30 to TRBJ1-2; a possible D gene is TRBD1 (5 bases). The ends were cut back, 2 bases at V and 9 bases at J, with 19 bases in the middle. This CDR3 has 14 residues. Germline V gives CDR1 GTSNPN, CDR2 SVGIG (reference sequence). CDR3 nucleotides: TGTGCCTGGAGTCGTTTAGGGACCCCCTCGAGCTACACCTTC. It specifies CAWSRLGTPSSYTF.

The chain recombines TRBV10-3 with TRBJ1-5; D is possibly TRBD1 (5 bases). The CDR3 totals 14 residues. Trimming stripped 5 bases from V and 1 base from J, with 9 bases between. Germline assignment: CDR1 ENHRY and CDR2 SYGVKD. The CDR3 coding sequence is TGTGCCATCAGTTCCCAGGGAAGCAATCAGCCCCAGCATTTT. Its protein is CAISSQGSNQPQHF.

The chain has TRBV5-6 and TRBJ1-2; no firm D call. The CDR3 spans 14 residues. Trimming took 1 base from V and 2 from J, leaving 9 bases between them. The germline gives CDR1 SGHDT, CDR2 YYEEEE. The DNA for the CDR3 is TGTGCCAGCAGCTTGAGGAGTTACAACTATGGCTACACCTTC. Translating it yields CASSLRSYNYGYTF.

This chain links TRBV10-1 with TRBJ2-3; the D is unclear. Trimming took 3 bases from V and 9 from J, leaving 7 bases between them. Germline CDR1 WNHNN, CDR2 SYGVQD (reference sequence). This CDR3 is built from 11 residues. The CDR3 spells CASSDQRTQYF. DNA for the CDR3: TGCGCCAGCAGTGACCAGAGGACGCAGTATTTT.

As for this clone: Within the sample, other DNA sequences also encode this same CDR3. CDR3 DNA: TGCGCCAGCAGCCAAGGCGGGACAGGAGACTACGAGCAGTACTTC. Amino acids: CASSQGGTGDYEQYF. The J gene is TRBJ2-7, the V gene TRBV4-1; 8 bases line up with TRBD1. V shed 1 base, J shed 3 bases, and the junction held 5 bases outside the gene matches. The CDR3 has 15 residues. Looked up from germline, CDR1 is MGHRA and CDR2 is YSYEKL.

The chain carries TRBV5-1 and TRBJ2-7, with 9 bases lining up with TRBD1. Germline loops: CDR1 SGHRS, CDR2 YFSETQ. CDR3 size: 15 residues. V gave up 3 bases and J gave up 5 bases; unmatched junction bases: 9. The CDR3 DNA follows: TGCGCCAGCAGCTGGGGGGACAGGGACTACGACGAGCAGTACTTC. This translates into CASSWGDRDYDEQYF.

The rearrangement joins TRBV7-2 to TRBJ2-7; 11 nucleotides agree with TRBD2. The CDR3 has 15 residues. Trimming at V came to 2 bases and at J to 5 bases, leaving 5 bases not matched to a gene. The V gene's germline CDR1 is SGHTA and CDR2 FQGNSA. CDR3 sequence (DNA): TGTGCCAGCAGCTTAACTAGCGGGAGTATCAACGAGCAGTACTTC. It specifies CASSLTSGSINEQYF.

The J gene is TRBJ2-2, the V gene TRBV4-3, with D perhaps matching TRBD1 (6 bases). CDR3 size: 15 residues. CDR1 LGHNA and CDR2 YSLEER come from the germline V gene. V dropped 0 bases and J dropped 5 bases, with 10 bases sitting between them. Here the CDR3 DNA reads TGCGCCAGCAGCCAAGACGCCAGGGGAACCGGGGAGCTGTTTTTT. The encoded protein is CASSQDARGTGELFF.

The chain joins TRBV6-1 to TRBJ2-7; TRBD2 matches at 8 bases. CDR3 length: 15 residues. In germline, CDR1 is MNHNS, CDR2 SASEGT. V was clipped by 4 bases and J by 1 base; unmatched bases: 6. Here the CDR3 reads CASSVRLAFSYEQYF. CDR3 nucleotide sequence: TGTGCCAGCAGTGTCAGACTAGCGTTTTCCTACGAGCAGTACTTC.

The chain recombines TRBV5-1 with TRBJ1-5, with TRBD1 matching over 8 bases. The V segment lost 4 bases and the J segment 4 bases; nucleotides outside the gene matches: 7. The CDR3 contains 15 residues. Germline CDR1 reads SGHRS; CDR2 reads YFSETQ. CDR3 region: CASSTGQGANQPQHF. The DNA for the CDR3 is TGCGCCAGCAGCACTGGACAGGGAGCGAATCAGCCCCAGCATTTT.

V is TRBV5-1 and J is TRBJ2-3; D may be TRBD2 (7 bases). Germline values: CDR1 SGHRS, CDR2 YFSETQ. CDR3 length: 16 residues. V gave up 0 bases and J gave up 3 bases, with 14 bases separating them. CDR3 residues: CASSLGRERGTDTQYF. The CDR3 DNA follows: TGCGCCAGCAGCTTGGGGCGGGAGAGGGGGACAGATACGCAGTATTTT.

Regarding this clone: This sample includes further DNA sequences coding for the same CDR3. The V and J genes are TRBV6-6 and TRBJ1-4; possibly TRBD1 for D (5 bases). The CDR3 runs 15 residues. The V gene's germline CDR1 is MNHNY and CDR2 SVGAGI (reference sequence). The V and J ends lost 0 bases and 7 bases respectively, with 12 bases between them. The CDR3 reads CASSYSGVGGEKLFF. The CDR3 nucleotides read TGTGCCAGCAGTTACTCGGGGGTCGGGGGTGAAAAACTGTTTTTT.

The V call is TRBV5-1, the J call TRBJ1-1; D possibly corresponds to TRBD1 (6 bases). V lost 4 bases and J lost 4, with 17 bases in between. The CDR3 sequence is 15 residues long. Germline assignment: CDR1 SGHRS and CDR2 YFSETQ. Here the CDR3 reads CASSVLGARGTEAFF. The CDR3 bases are TGCGCCAGCAGCGTATTAGGGGCCAGGGGCACTGAAGCTTTCTTT.

The chain couples TRBV14 to TRBJ2-1; D remains ambiguous. The CDR3 runs 12 residues. Germline-derived CDR1 and CDR2 are SGHDN and FVKESK. Trimming stripped 4 bases from V and 10 bases from J, with 11 bases between. In DNA form, the CDR3 reads TGTGCCAGCAGCCCATTAAGTGGGGAGCAGTTCTTC. Translation gives CASSPLSGEQFF.

CDR3: CASSLQTGAYEQYF. CDR3 nucleotides: TGTGCCAGCTCACTCCAGACAGGGGCCTACGAGCAGTACTTC. The chain combines TRBV18 with TRBJ2-7, with 8 bases identical to TRBD1. CDR3 length: 14 amino acids. Unmatched junction bases numbered 4, after V lost 4 bases and J lost 2 bases. Germline V gene lookup returns CDR1 KGHSH and CDR2 LQKENI.

The chain is built from TRBV12-5 and TRBJ1-5; unclear D gene. The germline V gene encodes CDR1 LGHNT and CDR2 FRNRAP. V was shortened by 2 bases and J by 2 bases, with 13 bases between the two germline ends. The CDR3 is 16 residues long. The CDR3 sequence: CASGLRLPGGNQPQHF. The CDR3 coding sequence is TGTGCTAGTGGTTTGAGACTGCCCGGTGGCAATCAGCCCCAGCATTTT.